These 18 T cell receptor beta chains were all obtained from the same sample, sequenced in a study of Ad26.COV2.S vaccination and SARS-CoV-2 variants. The method was immunoSEQ multiplex PCR; TCRdb's version includes in-frame clones alone and lacks a portion of them. The sample holds approximately 300,000 clones, about 86% seen once. Noted treatment: around 19 received Ad26.COV2.S at low or high dose, single or two shots; roughly five received placebo; per-sample allocation not given. Material that was analyzed had been drawn on day 63 after the first vaccine or placebo injection. The specimen comprised peripheral blood, sampled in a trial of Ad26.COV2.S vaccine versus placebo. These receptors were taken from a person aged 18-65 years who received the Ad26.COV2.S COVID-19 vaccine or a placebo.

V is TRBV30 and J is TRBJ2-7; D not certain. Trimming removed 0 bases at V and 7 bases at J, with 19 bases between. The CDR3 runs 15 residues. The germline CDR1 and CDR2 sequences are GTSNPN and SVGIG (reference sequence). The CDR3 sequence: CAWSVPQAALREQYF. The DNA of the CDR3 is TGTGCCTGGAGTGTACCCCAGGCCGCCCTGCGTGAGCAGTACTTC.

The J gene is TRBJ2-5, the V gene TRBV2; D is possibly TRBD1 (7 bases). This CDR3 has 14 amino acids. Germline V CDR1 and CDR2: SNHLY, FYNNEI. Between the trimmed V and J ends, which lost 5 bases and 4 bases, there was a span of 14 bases. Here the CDR3 reads CASSNRGGGETQYF. CDR3 bases: TGTGCCAGCAGTAACAGGGGAGGTGGAGAGACCCAGTACTTC.

This sequence joins TRBV20-1 and TRBJ1-2; no clear D. The CDR3 runs to 12 residues. CDR1 is DFQATT, CDR2 SNEGSKA, per germline (reference sequence). Trimming took 3 bases from V and 6 from J, leaving 11 bases between them. CDR3: CSASNRADGYTF. The CDR3 nucleotides are TGCAGTGCTAGTAATAGGGCGGATGGCTACACCTTC.

The chain joins TRBV30 to TRBJ1-6; tentative D call: TRBD1 (5 bases). The CDR3 totals 14 residues. V was cut by 3 bases and J by 14 bases, with 20 bases left in between. The germline V gene encodes CDR1 GTSNPN and CDR2 SVGIG (reference sequence). The CDR3 loop reads CAWSATVDFVSLHF. The CDR3 DNA sequence: TGTGCCTGGAGCGCGACAGTCGATTTTGTGTCCCTCCACTTT.

V and J are TRBV5-5 and TRBJ2-5, with D perhaps given as TRBD1 or TRBD2 (5 bases each). The V gene's germline CDR1 is SGHKS and CDR2 YYEKEE (reference sequence). The CDR3 has 16 amino acids. V lost 3 bases and J lost 5, with 20 bases in between. This CDR3 is CASSWDEKGDEETQYF. CDR3 in DNA: TGTGCCAGCAGCTGGGACGAGAAAGGGGATGAGGAGACCCAGTACTTC.

The CDR3 spells CASSQSGGLQPQHF. Here the CDR3 DNA reads TGTGCCAGCAGCCAGAGCGGGGGCCTTCAGCCCCAGCATTTT. V gene TRBV3-1 (or the pseudogene TRBV3-2) combines with J gene TRBJ1-5; D perhaps matches TRBD1 (6 bases). V was pared by 3 bases and J by 6 bases, with 12 bases between. Germline V lookup: CDR1 LGHDT, CDR2 YNNKEL (reference sequence). This CDR3 is built from 14 residues.

This clone has a handful of counts. The chain combines TRBV28 with TRBJ1-6; no firm D call. Per germline, CDR1 MDHEN and CDR2 SYDVKM. The CDR3 extends over 11 amino acids. V lost 4 bases and J 13 bases, leaving 8 bases between the germline ends. DNA of the CDR3: TGTGCCAGCAGTTCCGAACTGCCCCTCCACTTT. Amino acid sequence: CASSSELPLHF.

This rearrangement joins TRBV30 to TRBJ2-5; D is uncertain. The germline V gene encodes CDR1 GTSNPN and CDR2 SVGIG (reference sequence). Trimming left V 0 bases short and J 4 bases short, with 21 bases between. The CDR3 loop spans 17 amino acids. The CDR3: CAWSVMVANPSRETQYF. The CDR3 DNA reads TGTGCCTGGAGTGTAATGGTGGCAAATCCGTCTCGAGAGACCCAGTACTTC.

The V and J genes are TRBV12-1 and TRBJ1-5. TRBV12-1 is a pseudogene locus. This CDR3 is 14 amino acids long. The CDR3 spells CASSFGGKNQPQHF. CDR3 sequence (DNA): TGTGCCAGCAGCTTTGGAGGGAAGAATCAGCCCCAGCATTTT.

This rearrangement joins TRBV12-3 or TRBV12-4 to TRBJ2-7; D is perhaps TRBD1 (6 bases). Trimming left V 7 bases short and J 4 bases short, with 14 bases between. This CDR3 spans 13 amino acids. The DNA of the CDR3 is TGTGCCAGCACCCGGGACAACAATTACGAGCAGTACTTC. Translated: CASTRDNNYEQYF.

V usage is TRBV6-2 or TRBV6-3 and J usage is TRBJ2-1; 9 nucleotides line up with TRBD2. The V and J ends lost 2 bases and 10 bases, in that order; junction bases with no gene match: 6. The germline V gene has CDR1 MNHEY and CDR2 SVGEGT. CDR3 length equals 14 residues. The CDR3 DNA reads TGTGCCAGCAGTTACCGAGCGGGGGGTAGCGAGCAGTTCTTC. It yields the protein CASSYRAGGSEQFF.

The gene calls are TRBV14 and TRBJ2-1; 9 positions match TRBD2. The germline V gene has CDR1 SGHDN and CDR2 FVKESK. CDR3 length: 15 amino acids. J lost 4 bases, V lost 4 bases, and 5 bases had no gene match. CDR3 sequence reads: CASSPQRGVYNEQFF. DNA of the CDR3: TGTGCCAGCAGCCCCCAGCGGGGGGTTTACAATGAGCAGTTCTTC.

A single count supports this clone. This chain connects TRBV28 to TRBJ1-5; D possibly corresponds to TRBD1 (5 bases). CDR3 length equals 17 residues. The germline V gene has CDR1 MDHEN and CDR2 SYDVKM. Trimming stripped 2 bases from V and 1 base from J, with 15 bases between. CDR3 protein: CASSLMGAGRSNQPQHF. As DNA, the CDR3 is TGTGCCAGCAGTTTAATGGGTGCAGGGCGAAGCAATCAGCCCCAGCATTTT. The full variable domain, with the rest looked up from reference TRBV28 and TRBJ1-5, is DVKVTQSSRYLVKRTGEKVFLECVQDMDHENMFWYRQDPGLGLRLIYFSYDVKMKEKGDIPEGYSVSREKKERFSLILESASTNQTSMYLCASSLMGAGRSNQPQHFGDGTRLSIL.

V and J are TRBV5-1 and TRBJ1-4, with D perhaps TRBD1 (6 bases). Germline V gene sequence: CDR1 SGHRS, CDR2 YFSETQ. This CDR3 region has 15 residues. The V gene lost 4 bases and the J gene lost 7 bases, with 17 bases spanning the gap. This CDR3 is CASSRQTGIGEKLFF. CDR3 DNA: TGCGCCAGCAGCCGACAAACAGGGATTGGTGAAAAACTGTTTTTT.

Note on this clone: The sample contains more than one DNA sequence encoding this CDR3. The rearrangement joins TRBV3-1 (or the pseudogene TRBV3-2) to TRBJ1-5; D ambiguous. The V end was cut by 0 bases, the J end by 4 bases, with 4 bases between. This CDR3 is built from 13 residues. Germline CDR1 and CDR2: LGHDT and YNNKEL (reference sequence). The CDR3 sequence: CASSQDLNQPQHF. The DNA for the CDR3 is TGTGCCAGCAGCCAAGACCTAAATCAGCCCCAGCATTTT.

This chain uses TRBV4-1 with TRBJ2-5; tentative D call: TRBD1 (6 bases). This CDR3 is built from 13 residues. The germline gives CDR1 MGHRA, CDR2 YSYEKL. The V end was cut by 1 base, the J end by 5 bases, with 8 bases between. Written as DNA, the CDR3 is TGCGCCAGCAGCCAAGCAGGGGTCGAGACCCAGTACTTC. Translated: CASSQAGVETQYF.

J is TRBJ1-1 and V is TRBV7-8; 9 positions match TRBD1. CDR1 is SGHVS, CDR2 FQNEAQ, per germline. V gave up 5 bases and J gave up 7 bases; unmatched junction bases: 8. The CDR3 spans 14 residues. This CDR3 is CASSPDRGSVEAFF. The CDR3 nucleotides are TGTGCCAGCAGCCCGGACAGGGGTTCGGTTGAAGCTTTCTTT.

The rearrangement joins TRBV7-2 to TRBJ1-2; weak D call: TRBD1 (5 bases). Germline lookup yields CDR1 SGHTA and CDR2 FQGNSA. The CDR3 runs to 14 residues. Between the trimmed V and J ends, which lost 6 bases and 4 bases, there was a span of 15 bases. CDR3 nucleotides: TGTGCCAGCAGTACATCGGACACCTTCTATGGCTACACCTTC. Translation gives CASSTSDTFYGYTF.